One and the same sample provided the 26 T cell receptor beta chains below, sequenced in a study of post-analysis software for immune sequencing data. Whole-study findings and limits: When patients were compared with controls, 5 or 6 TRBV segments were more frequent, TRBV5-6, TRBV5-1 and TRBV20-1 among them.

Every TCR beta cDNA library bore unique molecular identifiers. TCRdb analysed the PCR reads with MiXCR anew, one entry per CDR3 protein. The sample yields 250,000 to 300,000 distinct CDR3 sequences, 36% seen once. These receptors lack a known antigen. Sample: blood. The receptor set was obtained from a girl under 18 with multiple sclerosis.

This clonotype was detected many times. The chain couples TRBV11-2 to TRBJ2-1; TRBD2 matches at 10 bases. V gave up 7 bases and J gave up 5 bases; unmatched junction bases: 14. Germline V gene sequence: CDR1 SGHAT, CDR2 FQNNGV. This CDR3 has 17 amino acids. The CDR3 sequence is CASTPGKGGLANNEQFF. DNA of the CDR3: TGTGCCAGCACCCCCGGCAAAGGGGGACTAGCGAACAATGAGCAGTTCTTC.

This clonotype has a count of ten or more. The chain links TRBV29-1 to TRBJ1-5; D remains ambiguous. Germline V gene lookup returns CDR1 SQVTM and CDR2 ANQGSEA. The V end was cut by 2 bases, the J end by 9 bases, with 5 bases between. This CDR3 is built from 10 residues. In nucleotides, the CDR3 is TGCAGCGTTGAATCTGGGCCCCAGCATTTT. Its translation is CSVESGPQHF.

This clonotype showed up many times. The chain combines TRBV12-3 or TRBV12-4 with TRBJ1-4; tentative D call: TRBD1 (5 bases). The CDR3 totals 16 residues. V lost 6 bases to trimming and J lost 8 bases, with 22 bases between them. CDR3 sequence: CASSLGTVGLGEKLFF. In nucleotides, the CDR3 is TGTGCCAGCAGCCTAGGGACGGTCGGGCTCGGCGAAAAACTGTTTTTT.

V usage is TRBV11-3 and J usage is TRBJ2-1; possibly TRBD1 for D (5 bases). The V end was cut by 7 bases, the J end by 7 bases, with 14 bases between. Germline V gene data show CDR1 as SGHNT and CDR2 as YENEEA. The CDR3 sequence is 13 residues long. The CDR3 DNA reads TGTGCCAGCACCCTAGGTAAGGGGAATGAGCAGTTCTTC. Translated, it gives CASTLGKGNEQFF.

The sample holds many counts of this clonotype. The rearrangement uses TRBV7-6 and TRBJ2-3; 9 bases align to TRBD2. Germline V gives CDR1 SGHVS, CDR2 FNYEAQ. The J segment lost 0 bases and the V segment lost 4 bases, leaving 8 bases of the junction unmatched. The CDR3 length is 17 residues. As DNA, the CDR3 is TGTGCCAGCAGCTCAGGCGCTAGCGGGATTAGCACAGATACGCAGTATTTT. Translating gives CASSSGASGISTDTQYF.

As regards this clonotype: This may be a read error: a much more frequent sequence differs by one nucleotide. The chain combines TRBV6-1 with TRBJ2-3; D is perhaps TRBD1 (6 bases). CDR3 length: 14 residues. In germline, CDR1 is MNHNS, CDR2 SASEGT. The CDR3 reads CATEDGHRTDTRYF. As DNA, the CDR3 is TGTGCCACCGAGGACGGCCACCGGACAGATACGCGGTATTTT.

For this clonotype: A read error may explain this, as a much larger clone is one base away. V and J are TRBV7-2 and TRBJ2-5; TRBD2 aligns across 13 bases. J lost 11 bases, V lost 5 bases, and 17 bases had no gene match. This CDR3 has 17 residues. Germline V gives CDR1 SGHTA, CDR2 FQGNSA. The DNA of the CDR3 is TGTGCCAGCAGCGCACGGACTAGCGGGAGTTTCCGCAATGAGCAGTACTTC. Protein product: CASSARTSGSFRNEQYF.

This clonotype was seen repeatedly, ten times or more. The genes are TRBV29-1 and TRBJ1-2; 7 nucleotides line up with TRBD1. The CDR3 sequence is 16 residues long. Germline V lookup: CDR1 SQVTM, CDR2 ANQGSEA. With 6 bases clipped from V and 3 bases from J, the junction kept 16 bases outside the gene matches. The CDR3 reads CSVGGLMTGSDYGYTF. In DNA, the CDR3 is TGCAGCGTGGGGGGTTTAATGACAGGGTCGGACTATGGCTACACCTTC.

This clonotype has just one count. This chain links TRBV5-5 with TRBJ2-3; possible D gene TRBD1, 5 bases. The germline gives CDR1 SGHKS, CDR2 YYEKEE (reference sequence). Trimming removed 4 bases from V and 5 bases from J, with 26 bases in between. CDR3 length: 18 residues. The CDR3 DNA reads TGTGCCAGCAGCCCAAACCCAGGGAAAAAGGGATATGGAGATACGCAGTATTTT. Translated: CASSPNPGKKGYGDTQYF.

About this clonotype: A much bigger clone sits one base away, suggesting this may be a read error. The genes are TRBV20-1 and TRBJ2-5; D may be TRBD2 (7 bases). The CDR3 has 15 amino acids. Trimming removed 6 bases from V and 10 bases from J, with 27 bases in between. The germline V gene encodes CDR1 DFQATT and CDR2 SNEGSKA (reference sequence). Here the CDR3 DNA reads TGCAGTGCCCCCGAAGGGGGGGGCCCTGATGCCAACCAGTACTTC. This translates into CSAPEGGGPDANQYF.

Ten or more counts support this clonotype. The chain employs TRBV7-3 and TRBJ2-3, with 8 bases that match TRBD2. Germline values: CDR1 SGHTA, CDR2 FQGTGA. The ends lost 3 bases at V and 1 base at J; junction bases unmatched: 3. CDR3 length: 15 amino acids. DNA for the CDR3: TGTGCCAGCAGCTTTGGGACTAGGGGCACAGATACGCAGTATTTT. Amino acid sequence: CASSFGTRGTDTQYF.

The chain has TRBV10-2 and TRBJ1-5; TRBD1 might be the D (6 bases). The CDR3 consists of 14 residues. Trimming removed 7 bases at V and 3 bases at J, with 13 bases between. Germline-derived CDR1 and CDR2 are WSHSY and SAAADI. The CDR3 DNA sequence: TGCGCCAGCAACCCTGGGGGGCTCAATCAGCCCCAGCATTTT. Translation gives CASNPGGLNQPQHF.

This clonotype appeared a few times. J is TRBJ1-1 and V is TRBV11-1, with a tentative D call TRBD1 (5 bases). There are 15 residues in the CDR3. Trimming stripped 5 bases from V and 1 base from J, with 14 bases between. Germline CDR1 and CDR2: SGHAT and FQDESV (reference sequence). The CDR3 here is CASSVTGLPNTEAFF. CDR3 DNA: TGTGCCAGCAGCGTTACGGGACTCCCGAACACTGAAGCTTTCTTT.

The genes are TRBV18 and TRBJ1-1; TRBD1 might be the D (6 bases). Trimming shortened V by 4 bases and J by 3 bases, and 15 bases separated the two germline ends. There are 15 residues in the CDR3. Germline CDR1 reads KGHSH; CDR2 reads LQKENI. CDR3 loop: CASSRKQGSDTEAFF. CDR3 sequence (DNA): TGTGCCAGCTCACGAAAGCAGGGGTCGGACACTGAAGCTTTCTTT.

The J gene is TRBJ1-4, the V gene TRBV5-1, with D maybe TRBD1 (5 bases). The V gene lost 4 bases and the J gene lost 5 bases, with 15 bases spanning the gap. Germline V lookup: CDR1 SGHRS, CDR2 YFSETQ. The CDR3 runs to 15 residues. CDR3 amino acids: CASSPGDWGNEKLFF. In DNA form, the CDR3 reads TGCGCCAGCAGCCCGGGGGACTGGGGGAATGAAAAACTGTTTTTT.

This rearrangement joins TRBV28 to TRBJ2-6, with D perhaps TRBD1 (5 bases). There are 16 residues in the CDR3. Trimming left V 5 bases short and J 1 base short, with 12 bases between. Germline values: CDR1 MDHEN, CDR2 SYDVKM. The CDR3 loop reads CASSPSAGSGANVLTF. In nucleotides, the CDR3 is TGTGCCAGCAGTCCCAGCGCAGGGTCTGGGGCCAACGTCCTGACTTTC.

The V call is TRBV18, the J call TRBJ1-5; perhaps TRBD1 as D (5 bases). V was shortened by 3 bases and J by 0 bases, with 12 bases between the two germline ends. Germline lookup yields CDR1 KGHSH and CDR2 LQKENI. This CDR3 comprises 16 residues. The CDR3 loop reads CASSPPGASSNQPQHF. CDR3 in DNA: TGTGCCAGCTCACCGCCCGGGGCTTCTAGCAATCAGCCCCAGCATTTT.

This clonotype was recorded many times. This rearrangement joins TRBV7-3 to TRBJ1-1; D unclear. This CDR3 comprises 14 residues. The V end lost 4 bases, the J end lost 0 bases, and 9 bases lay between the germline ends. Germline V gene lookup returns CDR1 SGHTA and CDR2 FQGTGA. This CDR3 is CASSSVGMNTEAFF. In nucleotides, the CDR3 is TGTGCCAGCAGCTCCGTCGGCATGAACACTGAAGCTTTCTTT.

This clonotype was observed many times. V is TRBV20-1 and J is TRBJ2-3; 10 bases line up with TRBD2. The germline gives CDR1 DFQATT, CDR2 SNEGSKA (reference sequence). The CDR3 contains 16 residues. V lost 3 bases and J lost 5; bases outside the gene matches: 11. The DNA of the CDR3 is TGCAGTGCTAGTAGGCGAGCGGGGGGGAACCAAGATACGCAGTATTTT. Protein sequence: CSASRRAGGNQDTQYF.

Points on this clonotype: This may be a read error, as it is one base from a much larger clone. The genes are TRBV7-9 and TRBJ1-4; 8 bases map to TRBD1. This CDR3 has 15 amino acids. CDR1 and CDR2 (germline): SEHNR, FQNEAQ (reference sequence). The CDR3 bases are TGTGCCAGCAGCCGACAGGGGAATATTAATGAAAAACGGTTTTTT. Its protein is CASSRQGNINEKRFF.

This clonotype has ten or more counts. In DNA form, the CDR3 reads TGTGCCAGCAGTAATATGCGGGGGGGAGCCCGCACTGAAGCTTTCTTT. Its protein product is CASSNMRGGARTEAFF. The chain links TRBV12-3 or TRBV12-4 to TRBJ1-1; maybe TRBD1 (5 bases). V dropped 5 bases and J dropped 4 bases, with 20 bases sitting between them. This CDR3 region has 16 residues.

This clonotype has just a few counts. V gene TRBV7-2 combines with J gene TRBJ2-3, with D possibly TRBD2 on 6 matching bases. V was shortened by 2 bases and J by 4 bases, with 28 bases between the two germline ends. The CDR3 covers 20 residues. Germline CDR1 reads SGHTA; CDR2 reads FQGNSA. The CDR3 is CASSLRGVTGAASSADTQYF. The DNA of the CDR3 is TGTGCCAGCAGCTTAAGGGGCGTGACGGGAGCTGCTTCGAGCGCAGATACGCAGTATTTT. Variable domain in full (rest from reference TRBV7-2 and TRBJ2-3): GAGVSQSPSNKVTEKGKDVELRCDPISGHTALYWYRQSLGQGLEFLIYFQGNSAPDKSGLPSDRFSAERTGGSVSTLTIQRTQQEDSAVYLCASSLRGVTGAASSADTQYFGPGTRLTVL.

The V and J genes are TRBV11-1 and TRBJ2-3, with D possibly TRBD1 on 7 matching bases. The CDR3 covers 14 residues. With 5 bases removed from V and 2 bases from J, the gap between germline ends came to 11 bases. Germline lookup yields CDR1 SGHAT and CDR2 FQDESV (reference sequence). The CDR3 reads CASSAGQSTDTQYF. CDR3 sequence (DNA): TGTGCCAGCAGCGCGGGACAGTCCACAGATACGCAGTATTTT.

Ten or more counts support this clonotype. The genes are TRBV12-3 or TRBV12-4 and TRBJ1-2, with D possibly matching TRBD1 (6 bases). Between the trimmed V and J ends, which lost 6 bases and 8 bases, there was a span of 22 bases. The CDR3 sequence is 15 residues long. In DNA, the CDR3 is TGTGCCAGCAGCCGGGGGGCAGGCAACCTATACGGCTACACCTTC. Amino acid sequence: CASSRGAGNLYGYTF.

This clonotype was recorded at least ten times. The chain couples TRBV24-1 to TRBJ2-3, with 11 bases aligning to TRBD1. The CDR3 runs 16 residues. The trim removed 7 bases at V and 4 bases at J, leaving 9 bases unmatched. CDR1 KGHDR and CDR2 SFDVKD come from the germline V gene. The CDR3 bases are TGTGCCACCAGAGCCCCCGGGACAGGGGGGGCAGATACGCAGTATTTT. This encodes CATRAPGTGGADTQYF.

The gene calls are TRBV12-3 or TRBV12-4 and TRBJ2-7; D is tentatively TRBD1 or TRBD2 (5 bases each). The CDR3 contains 13 residues. V was trimmed by 8 bases and J by 4 bases, leaving 15 bases between them. The CDR3 DNA is TGTGCCAGCGCGGACGGGGCCAGGTACGAGCAGTACTTC. Translation: CASADGARYEQYF.